The present TCR beta chain was sequenced within a study of shared clonotypes between healthy human individuals. Study-level points and caveats: Among donors, sharing of clonotypes was expected to be affected by sequencing depth.

In the case of this clone: Its target is not known.

The ends lost 3 bases at V and 3 bases at J; junction bases unmatched: 11. The CDR3 extends over 15 amino acids. Germline V lookup: CDR1 GTSNPN, CDR2 SVGIG (reference sequence). Clones were sequenced by immunoSEQ multiplex PCR, and TCRdb holds only the in-frame ones, with some missing. Altogether some 450,000 clones are present, around 77% being singletons, with the ten largest covering around 13%. Samples left unsorted employed 80 million to 95 million PBMCs for genomic DNA. Sequencing input: PBMCs. The clonotype comes from a woman between 40 and 55 years old in good health. Some clones in this sample may be carry-over from other donors' samples. The chain combines TRBV30 with TRBJ2-7; 7 bases map to TRBD1. CDR3 loop: CAWRPLGTAFYEQYF. CDR3 coding DNA: TGTGCCTGGAGACCCCTGGGGACAGCGTTCTACGAGCAGTACTTC.